This T cell receptor beta chain was profiled in a study of response to subunit inactivated influenza vaccine. This clonotype appeared a few times. The antigen remains unidentified. The germline V gene has CDR1 SGHAT and CDR2 FQNNGV. The V end lost 1 base, the J end lost 6 bases, and 13 bases lay between the germline ends. CDR3 length: 15 amino acids. TCRdb recomputed calls from the RT-PCR reads with MiXCR, one row per CDR3 protein. Among about 570,000 distinct CDR3 sequences, about 11% were seen once, and the ten largest hold roughly 10%. Study-level points and caveats: With each seasonal influenza vaccination, the authors suggested, few new T cells are recruited.

This receptor was taken from a man aged 45-65 years who received an inactivated influenza vaccine. This material consisted of PBMCs from blood, taken on the day of vaccination. The V and J genes are TRBV11-2 and TRBJ2-1; weak D call: TRBD1 (7 bases). CDR3 protein: CASSLARDSFNEQFF. CDR3 DNA: TGTGCCAGCAGCTTAGCGCGGGACAGCTTCAATGAGCAGTTCTTC.